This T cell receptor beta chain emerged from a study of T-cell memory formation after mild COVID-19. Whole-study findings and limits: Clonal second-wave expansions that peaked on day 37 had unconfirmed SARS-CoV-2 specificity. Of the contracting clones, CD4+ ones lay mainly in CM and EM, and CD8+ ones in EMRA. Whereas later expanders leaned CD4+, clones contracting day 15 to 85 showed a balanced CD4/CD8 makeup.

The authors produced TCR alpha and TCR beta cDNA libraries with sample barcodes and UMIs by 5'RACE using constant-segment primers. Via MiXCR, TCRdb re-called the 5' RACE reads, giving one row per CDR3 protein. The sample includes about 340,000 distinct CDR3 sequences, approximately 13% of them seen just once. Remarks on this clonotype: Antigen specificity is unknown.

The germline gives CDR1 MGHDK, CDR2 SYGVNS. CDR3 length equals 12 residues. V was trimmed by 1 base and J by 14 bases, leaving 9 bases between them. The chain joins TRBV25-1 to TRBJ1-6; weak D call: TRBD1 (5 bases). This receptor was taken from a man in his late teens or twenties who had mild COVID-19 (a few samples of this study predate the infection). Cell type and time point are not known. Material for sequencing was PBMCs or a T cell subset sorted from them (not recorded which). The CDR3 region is CASSEWDSTLHF. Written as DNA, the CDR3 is TGTGCCAGCAGTGAATGGGACTCGACCCTCCACTTT.